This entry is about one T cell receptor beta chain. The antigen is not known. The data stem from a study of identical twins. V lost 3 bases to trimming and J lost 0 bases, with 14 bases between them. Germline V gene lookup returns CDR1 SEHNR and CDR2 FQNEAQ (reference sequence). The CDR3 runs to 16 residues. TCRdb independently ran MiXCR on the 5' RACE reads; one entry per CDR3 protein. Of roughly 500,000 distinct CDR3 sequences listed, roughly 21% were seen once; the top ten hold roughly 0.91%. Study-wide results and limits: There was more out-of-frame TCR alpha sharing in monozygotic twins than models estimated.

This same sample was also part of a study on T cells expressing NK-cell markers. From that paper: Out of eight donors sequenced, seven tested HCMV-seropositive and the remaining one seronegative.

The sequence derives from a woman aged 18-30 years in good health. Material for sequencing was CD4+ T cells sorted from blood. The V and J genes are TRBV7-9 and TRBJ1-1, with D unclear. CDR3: CASSFKQTILNTEAFF. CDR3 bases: TGTGCCAGCAGCTTCAAGCAGACAATCCTGAACACTGAAGCTTTCTTT. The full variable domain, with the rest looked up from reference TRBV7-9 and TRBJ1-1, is DTGVSQNPRHKITKRGQNVTFRCDPISEHNRLYWYRQTLGQGPEFLTYFQNEAQLEKSRLLSDRFSAERPKGSFSTLEIQRTEQGDSAMYLCASSFKQTILNTEAFFGQGTRLTVV.